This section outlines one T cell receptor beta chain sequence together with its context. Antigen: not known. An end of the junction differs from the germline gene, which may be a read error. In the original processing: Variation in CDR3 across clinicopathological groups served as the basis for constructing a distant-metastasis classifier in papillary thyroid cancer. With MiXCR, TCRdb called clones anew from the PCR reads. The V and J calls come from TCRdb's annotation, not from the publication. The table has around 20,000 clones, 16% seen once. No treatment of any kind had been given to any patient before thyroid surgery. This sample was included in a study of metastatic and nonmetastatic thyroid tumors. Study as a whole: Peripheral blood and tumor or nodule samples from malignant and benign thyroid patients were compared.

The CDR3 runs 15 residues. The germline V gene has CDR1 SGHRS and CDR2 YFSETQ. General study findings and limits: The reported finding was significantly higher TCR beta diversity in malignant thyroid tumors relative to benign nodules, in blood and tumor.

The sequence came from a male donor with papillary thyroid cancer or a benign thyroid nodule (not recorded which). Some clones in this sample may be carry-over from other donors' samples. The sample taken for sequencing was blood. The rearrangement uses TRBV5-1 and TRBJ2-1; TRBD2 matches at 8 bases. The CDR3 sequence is CVSSLISGRGNEQFF. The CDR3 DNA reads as TGCGTCAGCAGCTTGATAAGCGGGAGAGGCAATGAGCAGTTCTTC.